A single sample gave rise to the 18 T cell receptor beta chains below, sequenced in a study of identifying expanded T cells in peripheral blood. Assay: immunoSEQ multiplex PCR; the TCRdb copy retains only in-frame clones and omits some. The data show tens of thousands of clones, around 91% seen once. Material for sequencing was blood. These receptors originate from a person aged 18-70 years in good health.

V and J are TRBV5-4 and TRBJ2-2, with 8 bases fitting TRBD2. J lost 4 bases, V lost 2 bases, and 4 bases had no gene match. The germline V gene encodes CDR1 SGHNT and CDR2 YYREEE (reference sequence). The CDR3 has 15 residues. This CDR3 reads CASSFSGGPTGELFF. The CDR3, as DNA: TGTGCCAGCAGCTTTTCGGGAGGGCCCACCGGGGAGCTGTTTTTT. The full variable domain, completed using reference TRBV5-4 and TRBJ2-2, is ETGVTQSPTHLIKTRGQQVTLRCSSQSGHNTVSWYQQALGQGPQFIFQYYREEENGRGNFPPRFSGLQFPNYSSELNVNALELDDSALYLCASSFSGGPTGELFFGEGSRLTVL.

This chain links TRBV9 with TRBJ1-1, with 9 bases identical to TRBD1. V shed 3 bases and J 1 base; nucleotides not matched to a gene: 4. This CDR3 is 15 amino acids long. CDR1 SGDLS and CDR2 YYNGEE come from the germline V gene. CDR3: CASSAPGQGNTEAFF. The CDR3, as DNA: TGTGCCAGCAGCGCCCCGGGACAGGGGAACACTGAAGCTTTCTTT.

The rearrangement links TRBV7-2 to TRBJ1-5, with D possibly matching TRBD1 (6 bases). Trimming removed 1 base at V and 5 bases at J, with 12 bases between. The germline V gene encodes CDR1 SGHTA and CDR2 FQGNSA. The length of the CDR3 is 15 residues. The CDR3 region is CASSLVAGEDQPQHF. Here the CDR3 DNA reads TGTGCCAGCAGCTTAGTGGCAGGGGAGGATCAGCCCCAGCATTTT.

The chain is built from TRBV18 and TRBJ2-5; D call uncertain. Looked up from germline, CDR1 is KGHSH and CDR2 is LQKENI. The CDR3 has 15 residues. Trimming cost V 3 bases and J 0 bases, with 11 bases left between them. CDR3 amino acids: CASSPGAKNQETQYF. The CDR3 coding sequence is TGTGCCAGCTCACCGGGTGCCAAAAACCAAGAGACCCAGTACTTC.

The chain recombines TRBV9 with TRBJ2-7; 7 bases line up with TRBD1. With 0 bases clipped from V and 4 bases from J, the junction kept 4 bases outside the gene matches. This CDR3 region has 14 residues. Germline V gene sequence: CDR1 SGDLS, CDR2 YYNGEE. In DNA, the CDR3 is TGTGCCAGCAGCGTAGCCGGGACAGCGTACGAGCAGTACTTC. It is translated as CASSVAGTAYEQYF.

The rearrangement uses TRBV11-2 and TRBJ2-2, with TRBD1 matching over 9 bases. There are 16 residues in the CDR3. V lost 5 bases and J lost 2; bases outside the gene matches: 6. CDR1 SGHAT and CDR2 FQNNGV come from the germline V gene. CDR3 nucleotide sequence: TGTGCCAGCAGCCAAACAGGGGGCGGCAACACCGGGGAGCTGTTTTTT. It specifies CASSQTGGGNTGELFF. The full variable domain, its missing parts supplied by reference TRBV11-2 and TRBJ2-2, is EAGVAQSPRYKIIEKRQSVAFWCNPISGHATLYWYQQILGQGPKLLIQFQNNGVVDDSQLPKDRFSAERLKGVDSTLKIQPAKLEDSAVYLCASSQTGGGNTGELFFGEGSRLTVL.

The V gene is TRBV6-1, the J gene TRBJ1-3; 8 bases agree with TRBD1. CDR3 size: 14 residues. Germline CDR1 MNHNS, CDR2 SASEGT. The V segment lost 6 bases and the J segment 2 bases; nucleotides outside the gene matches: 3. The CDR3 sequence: CASSRQGTGNTIYF. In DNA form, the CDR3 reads TGTGCCAGCAGCCGACAGGGGACTGGAAACACCATATATTTT.

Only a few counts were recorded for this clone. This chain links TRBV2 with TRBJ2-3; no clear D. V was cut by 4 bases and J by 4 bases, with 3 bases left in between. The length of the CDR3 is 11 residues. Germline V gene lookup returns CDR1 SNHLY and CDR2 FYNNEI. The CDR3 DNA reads TGTGCCAGCAGTGTGGCAGATACGCAGTATTTT. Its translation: CASSVADTQYF. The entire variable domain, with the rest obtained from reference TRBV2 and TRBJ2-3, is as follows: EPEVTQTPSHQVTQMGQEVILRCVPISNHLYFYWYRQILGQKVEFLVSFYNNEISEKSEIFDDQFSVERPDGSNFTLKIRSTKLEDSAMYFCASSVADTQYFGPGTRLTVL.

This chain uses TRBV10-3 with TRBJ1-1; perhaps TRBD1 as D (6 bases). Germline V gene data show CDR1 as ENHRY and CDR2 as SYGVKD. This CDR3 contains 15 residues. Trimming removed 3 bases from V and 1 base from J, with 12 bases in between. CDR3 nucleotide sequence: TGTGCCATCAGTGATGCGACAGGAGCGAACACTGAAGCTTTCTTT. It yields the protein CAISDATGANTEAFF.

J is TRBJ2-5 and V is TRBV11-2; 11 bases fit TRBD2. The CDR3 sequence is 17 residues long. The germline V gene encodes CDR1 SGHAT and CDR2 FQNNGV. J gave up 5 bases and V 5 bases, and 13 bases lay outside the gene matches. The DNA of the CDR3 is TGTGCCAGCAGCGCCCCCGGGACTAGCGGACCTATGGAGACCCAGTACTTC. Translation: CASSAPGTSGPMETQYF.

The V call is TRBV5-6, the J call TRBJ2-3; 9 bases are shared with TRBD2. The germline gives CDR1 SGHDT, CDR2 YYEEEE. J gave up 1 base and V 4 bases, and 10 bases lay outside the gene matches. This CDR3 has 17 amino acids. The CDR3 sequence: CASSPELAGEGTDTQYF. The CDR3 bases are TGTGCCAGCAGCCCTGAATTAGCGGGAGAGGGCACAGATACGCAGTATTTT.

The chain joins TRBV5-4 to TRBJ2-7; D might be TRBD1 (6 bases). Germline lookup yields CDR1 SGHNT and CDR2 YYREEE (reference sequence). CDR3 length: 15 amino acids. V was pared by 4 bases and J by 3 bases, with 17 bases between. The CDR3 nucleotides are TGTGCCAGCAGCCCAACCAGGGGACATAACTACGAGCAGTACTTC. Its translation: CASSPTRGHNYEQYF.

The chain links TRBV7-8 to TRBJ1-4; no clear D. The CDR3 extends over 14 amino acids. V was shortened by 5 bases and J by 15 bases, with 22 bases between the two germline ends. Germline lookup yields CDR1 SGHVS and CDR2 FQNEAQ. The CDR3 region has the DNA TGTGCCAGCAGCCCTACAACAGCCACCTCGACATTGTTTTTT. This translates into CASSPTTATSTLFF.

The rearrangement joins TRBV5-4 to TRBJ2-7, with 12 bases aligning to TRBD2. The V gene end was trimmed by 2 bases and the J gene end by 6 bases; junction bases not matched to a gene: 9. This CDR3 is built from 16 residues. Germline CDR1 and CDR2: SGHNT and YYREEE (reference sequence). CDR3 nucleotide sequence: TGTGCCAGCAGCTTTTCTAGCGGGGGGGCCAAGGGCGAGCAGTACTTC. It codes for CASSFSSGGAKGEQYF.

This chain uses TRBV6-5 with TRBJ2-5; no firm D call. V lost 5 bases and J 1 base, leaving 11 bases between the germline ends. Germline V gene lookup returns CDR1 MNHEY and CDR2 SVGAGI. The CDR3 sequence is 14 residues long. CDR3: CASSRKLLQETQYF. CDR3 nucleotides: TGTGCCAGCAGTAGGAAACTACTCCAAGAGACCCAGTACTTC.

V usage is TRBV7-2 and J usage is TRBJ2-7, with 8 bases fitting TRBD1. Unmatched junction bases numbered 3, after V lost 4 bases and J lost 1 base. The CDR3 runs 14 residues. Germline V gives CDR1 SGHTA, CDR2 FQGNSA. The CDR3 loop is CASSSDRGSYEQYF. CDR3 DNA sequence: TGTGCCAGCAGCTCCGACAGGGGTTCCTACGAGCAGTACTTC.

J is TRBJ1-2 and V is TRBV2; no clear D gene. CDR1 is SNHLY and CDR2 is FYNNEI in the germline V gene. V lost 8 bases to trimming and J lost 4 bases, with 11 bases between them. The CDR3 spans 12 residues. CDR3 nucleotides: TGTGCCAGCGCGGAGGCCCTCTATGGCTACACCTTC. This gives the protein CASAEALYGYTF.

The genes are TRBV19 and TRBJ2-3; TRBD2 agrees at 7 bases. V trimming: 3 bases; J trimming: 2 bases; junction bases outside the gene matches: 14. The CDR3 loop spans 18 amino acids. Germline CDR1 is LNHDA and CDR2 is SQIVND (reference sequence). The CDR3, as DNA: TGTGCCAGTAGTATCCCACTGGAGCTAGCGGCCATCACAGATACGCAGTATTTT. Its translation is CASSIPLELAAITDTQYF.